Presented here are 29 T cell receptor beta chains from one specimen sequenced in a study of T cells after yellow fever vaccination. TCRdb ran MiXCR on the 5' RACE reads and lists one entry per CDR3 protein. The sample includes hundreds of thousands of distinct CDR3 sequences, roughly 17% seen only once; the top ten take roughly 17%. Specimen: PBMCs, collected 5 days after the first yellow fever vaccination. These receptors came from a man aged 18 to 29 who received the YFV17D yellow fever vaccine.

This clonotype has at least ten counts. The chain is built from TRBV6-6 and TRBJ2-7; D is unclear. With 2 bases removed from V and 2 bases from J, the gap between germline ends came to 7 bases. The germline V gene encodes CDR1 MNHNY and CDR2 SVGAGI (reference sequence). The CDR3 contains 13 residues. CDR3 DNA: TGTGCCAGCAGTTACCTCCACGCCTACGAGCAGTACGTC. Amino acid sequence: CASSYLHAYEQYV.

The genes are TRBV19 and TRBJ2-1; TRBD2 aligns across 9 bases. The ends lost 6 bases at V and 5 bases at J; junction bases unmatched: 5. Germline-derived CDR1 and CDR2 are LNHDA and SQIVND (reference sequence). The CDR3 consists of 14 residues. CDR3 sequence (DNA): TGTGCCAGTAGGCAACTAGCGGGTAACAATGAGCAGTTCTTC. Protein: CASRQLAGNNEQFF.

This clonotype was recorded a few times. The CDR3 nucleotides read TGTGCCAGCAGTTTCCCCGGGACCTACACAGATACGCAGTATTTT. Translated, it gives CASSFPGTYTDTQYF. The J gene is TRBJ2-3, the V gene TRBV28; either TRBD1 or TRBD2 may fit D (5 bases each). Trimming stripped 3 bases from V and 2 bases from J, with 12 bases between. Germline-derived CDR1 and CDR2 are MDHEN and SYDVKM. The CDR3 loop spans 15 amino acids.

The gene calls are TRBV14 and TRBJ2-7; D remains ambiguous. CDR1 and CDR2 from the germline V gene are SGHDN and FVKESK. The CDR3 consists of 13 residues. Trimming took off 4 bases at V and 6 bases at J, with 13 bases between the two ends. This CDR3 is CASSRHGSREQYV. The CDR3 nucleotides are TGTGCCAGCAGCCGACATGGATCTCGCGAGCAGTACGTC.

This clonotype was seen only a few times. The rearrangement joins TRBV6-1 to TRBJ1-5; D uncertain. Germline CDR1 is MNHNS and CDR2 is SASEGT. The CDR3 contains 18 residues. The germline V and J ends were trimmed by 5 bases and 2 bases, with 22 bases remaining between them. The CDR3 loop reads CASSPERVVCRCNQPQHF. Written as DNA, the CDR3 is TGTGCCAGCAGTCCGGAAAGGGTGGTCTGCAGATGCAATCAGCCCCAGCATTTT.

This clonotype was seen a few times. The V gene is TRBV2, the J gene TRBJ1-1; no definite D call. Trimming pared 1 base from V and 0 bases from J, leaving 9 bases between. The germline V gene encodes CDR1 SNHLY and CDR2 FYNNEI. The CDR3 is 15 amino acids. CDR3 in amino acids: CASSEVPGMNTEAFF. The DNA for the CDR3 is TGTGCCAGCAGTGAAGTTCCGGGTATGAACACTGAAGCTTTCTTT.

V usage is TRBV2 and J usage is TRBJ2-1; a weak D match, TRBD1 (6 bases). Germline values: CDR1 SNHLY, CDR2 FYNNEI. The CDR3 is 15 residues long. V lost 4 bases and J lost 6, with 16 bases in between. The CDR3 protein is CASSVLRTDRNEQFF. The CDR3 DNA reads TGTGCCAGCAGTGTTCTAAGGACAGACCGCAATGAGCAGTTCTTC.

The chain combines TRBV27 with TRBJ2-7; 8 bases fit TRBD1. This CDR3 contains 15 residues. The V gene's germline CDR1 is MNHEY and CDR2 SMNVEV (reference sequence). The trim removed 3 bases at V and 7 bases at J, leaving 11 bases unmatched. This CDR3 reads CASSFWTGNKEEQYF. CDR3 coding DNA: TGTGCCAGCAGTTTCTGGACAGGGAACAAGGAGGAGCAGTACTTC.

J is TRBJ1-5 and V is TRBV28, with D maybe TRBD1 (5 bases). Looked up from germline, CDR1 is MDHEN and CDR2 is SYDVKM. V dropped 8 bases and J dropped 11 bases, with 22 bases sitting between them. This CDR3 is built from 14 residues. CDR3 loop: CASGGAGSYAAQHF. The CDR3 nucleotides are TGTGCCAGCGGAGGAGCAGGGTCCTACGCTGCCCAGCATTTT.

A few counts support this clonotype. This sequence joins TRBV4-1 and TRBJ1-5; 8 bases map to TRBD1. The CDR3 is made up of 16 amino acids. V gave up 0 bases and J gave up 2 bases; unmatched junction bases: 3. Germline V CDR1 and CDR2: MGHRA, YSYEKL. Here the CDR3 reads CASSQEGQGGNQPQHF. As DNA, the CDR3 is TGCGCCAGCAGCCAAGAAGGACAGGGTGGCAATCAGCCCCAGCATTTT.

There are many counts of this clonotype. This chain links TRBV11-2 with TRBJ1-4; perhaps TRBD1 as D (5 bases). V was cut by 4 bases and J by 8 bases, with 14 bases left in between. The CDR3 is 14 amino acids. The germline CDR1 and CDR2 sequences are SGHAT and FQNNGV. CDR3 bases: TGTGCCAGCAGCTCATCTAGGGGCGAGGAAAAACTGTTTTTT. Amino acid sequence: CASSSSRGEEKLFF.

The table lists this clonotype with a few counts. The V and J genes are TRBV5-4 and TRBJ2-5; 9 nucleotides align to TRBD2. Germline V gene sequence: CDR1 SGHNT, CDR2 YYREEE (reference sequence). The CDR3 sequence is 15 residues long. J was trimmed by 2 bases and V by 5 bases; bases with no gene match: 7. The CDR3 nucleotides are TGTGCCAGCAGTTCGGCGGGGGGGGGACAAGAGACCCAGTACTTC. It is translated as CASSSAGGGQETQYF.

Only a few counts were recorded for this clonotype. CDR3 nucleotide sequence: TGTGCCAGCACCAACGAGAAGAACACTGAAGCTTTCTTT. Residues: CASTNEKNTEAFF. The J gene is TRBJ1-1, the V gene TRBV6-1, with unresolved D. The germline V gene encodes CDR1 MNHNS and CDR2 SASEGT. This CDR3 is 13 amino acids long. V lost 7 bases and J 1 base, leaving 10 bases between the germline ends.

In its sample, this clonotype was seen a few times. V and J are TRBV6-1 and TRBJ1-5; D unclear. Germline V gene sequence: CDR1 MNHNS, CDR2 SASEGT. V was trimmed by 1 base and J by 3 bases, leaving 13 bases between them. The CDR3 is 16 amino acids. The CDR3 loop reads CASSEVYDLNNQPQHF. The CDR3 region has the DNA TGTGCCAGCAGTGAAGTGTACGATCTAAACAATCAGCCCCAGCATTTT.

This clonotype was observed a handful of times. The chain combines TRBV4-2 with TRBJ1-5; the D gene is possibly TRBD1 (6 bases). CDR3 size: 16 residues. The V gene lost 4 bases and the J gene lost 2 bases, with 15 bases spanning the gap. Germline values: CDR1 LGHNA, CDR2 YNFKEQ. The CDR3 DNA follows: TGTGCCAGCAGCCTCCGTCAGGACAGTGGCAATCAGCCCCAGCATTTT. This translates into CASSLRQDSGNQPQHF.

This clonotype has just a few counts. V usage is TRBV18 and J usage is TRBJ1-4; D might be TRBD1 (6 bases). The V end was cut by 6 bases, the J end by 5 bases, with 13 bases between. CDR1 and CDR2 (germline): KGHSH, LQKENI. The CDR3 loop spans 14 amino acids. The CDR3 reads CASSVTGLNEKLFF. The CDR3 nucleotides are TGTGCCAGCTCCGTCACAGGGTTAAATGAAAAACTGTTTTTT. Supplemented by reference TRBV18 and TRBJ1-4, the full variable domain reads NAGVMQNPRHLVRRRGQEARLRCSPMKGHSHVYWYRQLPEEGLKFMVYLQKENIIDESGMPKERFSAEFPKEGPSILRIQQVVRGDSAAYFCASSVTGLNEKLFFGSGTQLSVL.

CDR3 in amino acids: CASSLQGGIQTQYF. For the CDR3, the DNA is TGTGCCAGCAGCCTCCAGGGGGGGATCCAGACCCAGTACTTC. The chain carries TRBV7-6 and TRBJ2-5; D possibly matches TRBD1 or TRBD2 (7 bases each). There are 14 residues in the CDR3. CDR1 is SGHVS and CDR2 is FNYEAQ in the germline V gene. V lost 5 bases and J 6 bases, leaving 16 bases between the germline ends.

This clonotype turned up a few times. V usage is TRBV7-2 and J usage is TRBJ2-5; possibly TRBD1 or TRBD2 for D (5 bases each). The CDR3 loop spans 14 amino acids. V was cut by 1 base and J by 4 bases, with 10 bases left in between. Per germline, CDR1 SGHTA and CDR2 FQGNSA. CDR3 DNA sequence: TGTGCCAGCAGCTTAGTCGGTGGGGGAGAGACCCAGTACTTC. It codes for CASSLVGGGETQYF.

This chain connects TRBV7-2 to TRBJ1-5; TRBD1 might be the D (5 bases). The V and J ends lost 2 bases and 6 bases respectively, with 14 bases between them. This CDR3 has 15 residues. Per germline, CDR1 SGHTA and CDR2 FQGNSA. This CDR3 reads CASSLLTAGRQPQHF. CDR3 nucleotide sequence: TGTGCCAGCAGCTTATTGACAGCGGGACGTCAGCCCCAGCATTTT.

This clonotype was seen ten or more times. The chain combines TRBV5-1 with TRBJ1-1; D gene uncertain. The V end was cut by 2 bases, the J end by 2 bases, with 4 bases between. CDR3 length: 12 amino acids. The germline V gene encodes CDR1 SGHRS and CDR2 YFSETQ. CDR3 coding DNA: TGCGCCAGCAGCTTCCCCAACACTGAAGCTTTCTTT. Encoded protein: CASSFPNTEAFF. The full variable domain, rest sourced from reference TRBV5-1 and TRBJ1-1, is KAGVTQTPRYLIKTRGQQVTLSCSPISGHRSVSWYQQTPGQGLQFLFEYFSETQRNKGNFPGRFSGRQFSNSRSEMNVSTLELGDSALYLCASSFPNTEAFFGQGTRLTVV.

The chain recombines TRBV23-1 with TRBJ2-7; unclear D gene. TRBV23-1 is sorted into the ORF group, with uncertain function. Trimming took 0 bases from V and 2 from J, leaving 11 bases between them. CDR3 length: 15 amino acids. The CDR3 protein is CASSQSRRNPYEQYV. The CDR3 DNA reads TGCGCCAGCAGTCAATCCCGCAGGAACCCCTACGAGCAGTACGTC.

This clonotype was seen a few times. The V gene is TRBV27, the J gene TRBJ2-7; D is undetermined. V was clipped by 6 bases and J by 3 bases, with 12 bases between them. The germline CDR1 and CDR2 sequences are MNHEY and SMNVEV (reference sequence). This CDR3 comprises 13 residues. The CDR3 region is CASRILGNYEQYF. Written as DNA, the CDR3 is TGTGCCAGCAGAATTCTGGGGAACTACGAGCAGTACTTC.

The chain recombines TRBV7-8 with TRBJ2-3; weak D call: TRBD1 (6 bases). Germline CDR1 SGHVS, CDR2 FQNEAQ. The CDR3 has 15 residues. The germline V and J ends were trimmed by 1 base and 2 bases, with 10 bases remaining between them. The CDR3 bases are TGTGCCAGCAGCTTAGAGGGGACAACCACAGATACGCAGTATTTT. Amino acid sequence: CASSLEGTTTDTQYF.

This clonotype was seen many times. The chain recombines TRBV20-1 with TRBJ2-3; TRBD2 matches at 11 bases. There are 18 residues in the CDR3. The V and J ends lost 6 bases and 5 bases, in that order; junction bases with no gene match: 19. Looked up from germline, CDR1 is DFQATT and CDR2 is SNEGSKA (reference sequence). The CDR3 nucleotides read TGCAGTGCCCCAACGGGGCTAGCGGGGGGCAGGGGGAAAGATACGCAGTATTTT. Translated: CSAPTGLAGGRGKDTQYF.

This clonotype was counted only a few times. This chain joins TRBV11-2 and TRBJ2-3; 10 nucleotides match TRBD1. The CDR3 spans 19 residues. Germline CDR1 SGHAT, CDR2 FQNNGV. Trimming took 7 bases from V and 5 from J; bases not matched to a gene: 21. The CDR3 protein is CASKPGTGALRGVVDTQYF. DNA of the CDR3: TGTGCCAGCAAACCCGGGACAGGGGCTTTACGGGGGGTCGTAGATACGCAGTATTTT.

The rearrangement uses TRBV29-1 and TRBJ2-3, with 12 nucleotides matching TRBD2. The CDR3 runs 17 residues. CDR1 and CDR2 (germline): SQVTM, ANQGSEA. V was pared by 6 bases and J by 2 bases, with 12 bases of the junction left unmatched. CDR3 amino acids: CSVFLAGGPIHTDTQYF. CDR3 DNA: TGCAGCGTCTTCCTAGCGGGGGGGCCCATCCACACAGATACGCAGTATTTT.

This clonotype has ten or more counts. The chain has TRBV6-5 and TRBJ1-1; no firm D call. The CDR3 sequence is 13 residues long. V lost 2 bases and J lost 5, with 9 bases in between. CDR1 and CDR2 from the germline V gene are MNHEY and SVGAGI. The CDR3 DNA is TGTGCCAGCAGTTACAGGGAAAGGACTGAAGCTTTCTTT. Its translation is CASSYRERTEAFF.

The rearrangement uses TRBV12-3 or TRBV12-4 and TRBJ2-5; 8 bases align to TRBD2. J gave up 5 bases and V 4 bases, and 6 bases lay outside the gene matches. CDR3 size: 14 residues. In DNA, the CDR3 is TGTGCCAGCAGTTCCAGCGGGGGAGATGAGACCCAGTACTTC. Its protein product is CASSSSGGDETQYF.

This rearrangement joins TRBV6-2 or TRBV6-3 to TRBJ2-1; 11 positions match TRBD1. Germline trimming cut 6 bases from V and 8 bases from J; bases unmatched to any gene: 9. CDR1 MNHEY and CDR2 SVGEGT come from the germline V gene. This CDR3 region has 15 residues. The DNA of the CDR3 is TGTGCCAGCAGCACCGGACAGGGGGCAGCGGATGAGCAGTTCTTC. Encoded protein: CASSTGQGAADEQFF.